This is a list of T cell receptor beta chains from one sample in a study of low-dose radiotherapy and immunotherapy resistance in tumors. TCRdb passed the reads through MiXCR, listing each CDR3 protein once. The sample records 75,000 to 95,000 distinct CDR3 sequences, around 9.2% being singletons. The sequencing here drew on PBMCs, taken before treatment. Receptors were obtained from a male donor with prostate cancer. The CDR3 runs from the conserved cysteine through the conserved F or W. The order of the fields is clone size, V gene, J gene, D gene, CDR3 DNA, CDR3 protein. A D gene is named only where the DNA matches it firmly. Not every row has a clone size; where given, it reads once, few, many or a size class.

abundance: many; v_gene: TRBV7-2; j_gene: TRBJ2-5; d_gene: TRBD1; CDR3nt: TGTGCCAGCAGCTTTGGACAGGGGGCCTACCAAGAGACCCAGTACTTC; CDR3aa: CASSFGQGAYQETQYF
abundance: many; v_gene: TRBV3-1; j_gene: TRBJ2-2; d_gene: TRBD1; CDR3nt: TGTGCCAGCAGCCAAGAGGGACAGGGGAACACCGGGGAGCTGTTTTTT; CDR3aa: CASSQEGQGNTGELFF
abundance: .; v_gene: TRBV6-1; j_gene: TRBJ2-7; d_gene: TRBD1; CDR3nt: TGTGCCAGCAGTAAGTCCGGGACAGGGTCTCACGAGCAGTACTTC; CDR3aa: CASSKSGTGSHEQYF
abundance: .; v_gene: TRBV4-1; j_gene: TRBJ2-7; d_gene: TRBD1; CDR3nt: TGCGCCAGCAGCCCCCTCGGGACAGGGGCCTACGAGCAGTACTTC; CDR3aa: CASSPLGTGAYEQYF
abundance: .; v_gene: TRBV28; j_gene: TRBJ2-2; d_gene: .; CDR3nt: .; CDR3aa: CASSFPVGVANLGELFFF
abundance: many; v_gene: TRBV7-2; j_gene: TRBJ1-4; d_gene: .; CDR3nt: TGTGCCAGCAGCCCCAACAGGATTGAAAAACTGTTTTTT; CDR3aa: CASSPNRIEKLFF
abundance: .; v_gene: TRBV28; j_gene: TRBJ2-1; d_gene: TRBD2; CDR3nt: TGTGCCAGCAGTCCCGGGGGACTAGCGGGAGTGGGTGAGCAGTTCTTC; CDR3aa: CASSPGGLAGVGEQFF
abundance: many; v_gene: TRBV6-2/TRBV6-3; j_gene: TRBJ1-1; d_gene: TRBD1; CDR3nt: TGTGCCAGCAGTTACTCGACAGGGGGGCTCACGGAAGCTTTCTTT; CDR3aa: CASSYSTGGLTEAFF
abundance: many; v_gene: TRBV20-1; j_gene: TRBJ1-1; d_gene: .; CDR3nt: TGCAGTGCTAGAGAAGGGGGAGTATCTTCAGAAGCTTTCTTT; CDR3aa: CSAREGGVSSEAFF
abundance: many; v_gene: TRBV4-1; j_gene: TRBJ2-5; d_gene: .; CDR3nt: TGCGCCAGCAGCCAAACAAGGGGAGAGACCCAGTACTTC; CDR3aa: CASSQTRGETQYF
abundance: many; v_gene: TRBV19; j_gene: TRBJ2-3; d_gene: TRBD1; CDR3nt: TGTGCCAGTAGTTGGGACAGGGAGAGGAATACGCAGTATTTT; CDR3aa: CASSWDRERNTQYF
abundance: many; v_gene: TRBV6-2/TRBV6-3; j_gene: TRBJ2-2; d_gene: TRBD2; CDR3nt: TGTGCCAGCAATGAACCCGGACTAGCCGGGGAGCTGTTTTTT; CDR3aa: CASNEPGLAGELFF
abundance: .; v_gene: TRBV5-1; j_gene: TRBJ2-5; d_gene: .; CDR3nt: TGCGCCAGCAGCTTGCTCGGTCGAGAGACCCAGTACTTC; CDR3aa: CASSLLGRETQYF
abundance: many; v_gene: TRBV19; j_gene: TRBJ2-2; d_gene: .; CDR3nt: TGTGCCAGTAGTATTAGTGGGAACACCGGGGAGCTGTTTTTT; CDR3aa: CASSISGNTGELFF
abundance: many; v_gene: TRBV5-6; j_gene: TRBJ2-2; d_gene: .; CDR3nt: TGTGCCAGCAGCTTTGATCTAGGACTAAAGAACACCGGGGAGCTGTTTTTT; CDR3aa: CASSFDLGLKNTGELFF
abundance: many; v_gene: TRBV28; j_gene: TRBJ2-2; d_gene: .; CDR3nt: TGTGCCAGCAGTTCCCCAGGGGACACCGGGGAGCTGTTTTTT; CDR3aa: CASSSPGDTGELFF
abundance: many; v_gene: TRBV20-1; j_gene: TRBJ1-2; d_gene: .; CDR3nt: TGCAGTGCTACAAGGGGTTCGGACTATGGCTACACCTTC; CDR3aa: CSATRGSDYGYTF
abundance: many; v_gene: TRBV4-3; j_gene: TRBJ2-3; d_gene: .; CDR3nt: TGCGCCAGCAGCCAAGAAGTATATCCTAGCGTTAATACGCAGTATTTT; CDR3aa: CASSQEVYPSVNTQYF
abundance: once; v_gene: TRBV5-5; j_gene: TRBJ2-4; d_gene: TRBD2; CDR3nt: TGTGACAGCAGCTTGGCCCGGACTAGTTACAATGAGCAGTACTTC; CDR3aa: CDSSLARTSYNEQYF
abundance: many; v_gene: TRBV12-3/TRBV12-4; j_gene: TRBJ2-7; d_gene: TRBD2; CDR3nt: TGTGCCAGCAGTTTTGGGACTACCCCCTACGAGCAGTACTTC; CDR3aa: CASSFGTTPYEQYF
abundance: many; v_gene: TRBV6-2/TRBV6-3; j_gene: TRBJ1-1; d_gene: .; CDR3nt: TGTGCCAGTAAAGGACAGCTCCCCGAAGCTTTCTTT; CDR3aa: CASKGQLPEAFF
abundance: many; v_gene: TRBV7-8; j_gene: TRBJ2-3; d_gene: .; CDR3nt: TGTGCCAGCAGCCCCGGCGTTTCAGCAAGGGATACGCAGTATTTT; CDR3aa: CASSPGVSARDTQYF
abundance: .; v_gene: TRBV25-1; j_gene: TRBJ1-2; d_gene: .; CDR3nt: TGTGCCAGCAGTGAATGGGCGGACTCGACGTTTAACTATGGCTACACCTTC; CDR3aa: CASSEWADSTFNYGYTF
abundance: many; v_gene: TRBV5-5; j_gene: TRBJ2-2; d_gene: TRBD2; CDR3nt: TGTGCCAGCAGCTTACAACTAGCGGGAGGGCCCACCGGGGAGCTGTTTTTT; CDR3aa: CASSLQLAGGPTGELFF
abundance: many; v_gene: TRBV14; j_gene: TRBJ1-1; d_gene: .; CDR3nt: TGTGCCAGCAGCCCCAGAGCCGGGAACACTGAAGCTTTCTTT; CDR3aa: CASSPRAGNTEAFF
abundance: many; v_gene: TRBV29-1; j_gene: TRBJ2-7; d_gene: TRBD2; CDR3nt: TGCAGCGTTGAAGGGGGGCTAGCGGGAGGCACCTACGAGCAGTACTTC; CDR3aa: CSVEGGLAGGTYEQYF
abundance: many; v_gene: TRBV12-3/TRBV12-4; j_gene: TRBJ2-7; d_gene: TRBD2; CDR3nt: TGTGCCAGCAGGGGACTAGCGGGAGGAAACGAGCAGTACTTC; CDR3aa: CASRGLAGGNEQYF
abundance: few; v_gene: TRBV27; j_gene: TRBJ1-6; d_gene: .; CDR3nt: TGTGCCAGCGGGACTACAGGGAATTCACCCCTCCACTTT; CDR3aa: CASGTTGNSPLHF
abundance: many; v_gene: TRBV5-1; j_gene: TRBJ1-1; d_gene: TRBD1; CDR3nt: TGCGCCAGCAGCGGGACAGGGGGCGCGAACACTGAAGCTTTCTTT; CDR3aa: CASSGTGGANTEAFF